Below are 10 T cell receptor beta chains sequenced from a single sample in a study of spatial heterogeneity in lung cancer. TCRdb fed the 5' RACE reads into MiXCR, producing one record per CDR3 protein. Among some 630 distinct CDR3 sequences, around 29% were seen once, and the ten largest hold 15%. Specified time point: sample taken at primary tumor resection. From tumor, nontumor lung or frozen PBMC, whole RNA was taken unsorted for sequencing. Sequenced material: PBMCs, taken at surgery. These receptors came from a male donor with early-stage non-small cell lung cancer.

About this clonotype itself: Found in a library prepared for alpha chains, this beta chain is an off-target read, and its abundance has little meaning. The chain has TRBV12-3 or TRBV12-4 and TRBJ2-2, with TRBD1 matching 7 bases. This CDR3 contains 13 residues. V was pared by 3 bases and J by 6 bases, with 1 base of the junction left unmatched. The CDR3 sequence: CASSLQGAGELFF. The CDR3 DNA sequence: TGTGCCAGCAGTTTGCAGGGGGCCGGGGAGCTGTTTTTT.

In its sample, this clonotype was seen once. This beta chain is off target for a library built for alpha chains, so its abundance means little. The rearrangement uses TRBV7-9 and TRBJ2-5, with D perhaps matching TRBD1 (8 bases). CDR1 and CDR2 from the germline V gene are SEHNR and FQNEAQ (reference sequence). The CDR3 has 14 residues. V lost 4 bases, J lost 5 bases, and 14 bases lay in between. The CDR3 coding sequence is TGTGCCAGCAGCTCTACAGGGGGGGAGGAGACCCAGTACTTC. This gives the protein CASSSTGGEETQYF.

A note on this clonotype: The library was designed around alpha chains, so this beta chain is a stray read whose abundance carries little weight. DNA of the CDR3: TGTGCCAGCAGCCCAGGGTACGGCTACGAGCAGTACTTC. This sequence encodes CASSPGYGYEQYF. The chain carries TRBV7-6 and TRBJ2-7, with D possibly being TRBD1 (5 bases). The V end lost 5 bases, the J end lost 3 bases, and 11 bases lay between the germline ends. Germline V lookup: CDR1 SGHVS, CDR2 FNYEAQ. The CDR3 extends over 13 amino acids.

This clonotype was found a few times. A library made for alpha chains picked up this beta chain off target, so its size means little. The genes are TRBV30 and TRBJ2-7; D is perhaps TRBD2 (7 bases). The V gene lost 4 bases and the J gene lost 3 bases, with 10 bases spanning the gap. The CDR3 sequence is 12 residues long. The germline V gene has CDR1 GTSNPN and CDR2 SVGIG (reference sequence). The CDR3 region has the DNA TGTGCCTGGAATAGGGGGGGCTACGAGCAGTACTTC. This translates into CAWNRGGYEQYF.

This clonotype was recorded only once. As an off-target read in a library built for alpha chains, this beta chain has a frequency of little significance. This chain links TRBV29-1 with TRBJ1-2; 10 bases agree with TRBD1. Germline loops: CDR1 SQVTM, CDR2 ANQGSEA. The CDR3 spans 12 residues. V was pared by 7 bases and J by 3 bases, with 2 bases of the junction left unmatched. The CDR3 reads CSGGQGDYGYTF. CDR3 coding DNA: TGCAGCGGAGGACAGGGGGACTATGGCTACACCTTC.

This clonotype rates as large (0.1 to 1%). Since it is a stray read in a library aimed at alpha chains, this beta chain has a size that is not meaningful. V and J are TRBV9 and TRBJ2-3; maybe TRBD2 (5 bases). The CDR3 consists of 14 residues. Germline CDR1 reads SGDLS; CDR2 reads YYNGEE. V was trimmed by 0 bases and J by 4 bases, leaving 9 bases between them. The CDR3 DNA sequence: TGTGCCAGCAGCGTAGTTAGCGAGGCAGATACGCAGTATTTT. This translates into CASSVVSEADTQYF.

This clonotype was observed a handful of times. The size of this beta chain means little, since it is a stray read in a library made for alpha chains. J is TRBJ2-1 and V is TRBV18; D possibly uses TRBD1 or TRBD2 (5 bases each). This CDR3 contains 13 residues. Per the germline V gene, CDR1 is KGHSH and CDR2 is LQKENI. Trimming cost V 5 bases and J 10 bases, with 15 bases left between them. CDR3 sequence reads: CASSEMGEWEQFF. CDR3 sequence (DNA): TGTGCCAGCTCAGAAATGGGGGAGTGGGAGCAGTTCTTC.

A note on this clonotype: Being off target in a library aimed at alpha chains, this beta chain has a size of little meaning. The genes are TRBV6-2 or TRBV6-3 and TRBJ2-7; D possibly matches TRBD1 or TRBD2 (5 bases each). V was cut by 0 bases and J by 3 bases, with 9 bases left in between. The CDR3 loop spans 14 amino acids. CDR1 MNHEY and CDR2 SVGEGT come from the germline V gene. The CDR3 sequence is CASSYSGPGYEQYF. In DNA, the CDR3 is TGTGCCAGCAGTTACTCGGGACCCGGCTACGAGCAGTACTTC.

As regards this clonotype: Little can be read into the size of this beta chain, an off-target read in a library designed for alpha chains. The chain is built from TRBV5-6 and TRBJ2-7; either TRBD1 or TRBD2 may fit D (5 bases each). The CDR3 runs 14 residues. Germline values: CDR1 SGHDT, CDR2 YYEEEE. Between the trimmed V and J ends, which lost 1 base and 3 bases, there was a span of 11 bases. Written as DNA, the CDR3 is TGTGCCAGCAGCTTGTGGGGGACCCACTACGAGCAGTACTTC. It encodes CASSLWGTHYEQYF.

Sample share makes this clonotype large. This beta chain slipped into a library made for alpha chains as a stray read, so its size is not meaningful. The chain links TRBV3-2 to TRBJ2-5; the table's D call, TRBD1, has no DNA check behind it. TRBV3-2 is a known pseudogene. The CDR3 has 14 residues. Here the CDR3 reads CASSQTTGEETQYF. CDR3 sequence (DNA): TGTGCCAGCAGCCAGACCACAGGGGAAGAGACCCAGTACTTC.